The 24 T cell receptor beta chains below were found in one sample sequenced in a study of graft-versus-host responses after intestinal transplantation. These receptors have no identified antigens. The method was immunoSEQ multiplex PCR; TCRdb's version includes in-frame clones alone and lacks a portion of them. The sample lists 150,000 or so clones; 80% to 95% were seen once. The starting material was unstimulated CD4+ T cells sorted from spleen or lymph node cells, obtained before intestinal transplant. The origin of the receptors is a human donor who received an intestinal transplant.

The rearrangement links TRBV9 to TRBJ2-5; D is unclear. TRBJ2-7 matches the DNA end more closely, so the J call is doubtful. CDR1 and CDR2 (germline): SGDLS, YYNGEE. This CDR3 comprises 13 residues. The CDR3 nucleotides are TGTGCCAGCAGCGCCACCCCGGGCCACGAGCAGTACTTC. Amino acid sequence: CASSATPGHEQYF.

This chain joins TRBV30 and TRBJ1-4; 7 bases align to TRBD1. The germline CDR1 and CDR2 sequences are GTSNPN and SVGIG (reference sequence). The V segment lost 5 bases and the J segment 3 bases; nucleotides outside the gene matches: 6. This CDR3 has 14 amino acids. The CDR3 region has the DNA TGTGCCTGGGGGGGACAGAGGCCTAATGAAAAACTGTTTTTT. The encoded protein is CAWGGQRPNEKLFF. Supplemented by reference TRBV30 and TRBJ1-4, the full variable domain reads SQTIHQWPATLVQPVGSPLSLECTVEGTSNPNLYWYRQAAGRGLQLLFYSVGIGQISSEVPQNLSASRPQDRQFILSSKKLLLSDSGFYLCAWGGQRPNEKLFFGSGTQLSVL.

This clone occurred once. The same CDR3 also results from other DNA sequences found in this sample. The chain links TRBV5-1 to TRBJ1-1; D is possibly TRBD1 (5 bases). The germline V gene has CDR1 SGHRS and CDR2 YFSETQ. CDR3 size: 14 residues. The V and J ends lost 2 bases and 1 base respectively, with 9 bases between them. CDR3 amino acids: CASSLSGGNTEAFF. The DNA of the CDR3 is TGCGCCAGCAGCTTATCTGGGGGGAACACTGAAGCTTTCTTT. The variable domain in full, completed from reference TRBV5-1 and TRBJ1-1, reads KAGVTQTPRYLIKTRGQQVTLSCSPISGHRSVSWYQQTPGQGLQFLFEYFSETQRNKGNFPGRFSGRQFSNSRSEMNVSTLELGDSALYLCASSLSGGNTEAFFGQGTRLTVV.

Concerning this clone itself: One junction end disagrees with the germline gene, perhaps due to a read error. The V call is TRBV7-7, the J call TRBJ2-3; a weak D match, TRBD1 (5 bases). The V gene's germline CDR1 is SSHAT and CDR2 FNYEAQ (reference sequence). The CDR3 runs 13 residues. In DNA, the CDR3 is TGTGCTAGCAGCAAGGACACAACAGATACGCAGTATTTT. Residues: CASSKDTTDTQYF.

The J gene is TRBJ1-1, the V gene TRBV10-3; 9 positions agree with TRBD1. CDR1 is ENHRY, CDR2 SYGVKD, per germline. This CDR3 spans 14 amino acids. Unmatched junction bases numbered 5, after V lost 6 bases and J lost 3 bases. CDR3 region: CAIRVRDRDTEAFF. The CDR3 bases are TGTGCCATCAGAGTCCGGGACAGGGACACTGAAGCTTTCTTT.

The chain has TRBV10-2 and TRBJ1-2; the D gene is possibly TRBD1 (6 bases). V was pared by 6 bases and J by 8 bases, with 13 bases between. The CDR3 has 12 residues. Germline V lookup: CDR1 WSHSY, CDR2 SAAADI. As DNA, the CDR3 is TGCGCCAGCAGGGGGGGCCCAGAGGGCTACACCTTC. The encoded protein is CASRGGPEGYTF.

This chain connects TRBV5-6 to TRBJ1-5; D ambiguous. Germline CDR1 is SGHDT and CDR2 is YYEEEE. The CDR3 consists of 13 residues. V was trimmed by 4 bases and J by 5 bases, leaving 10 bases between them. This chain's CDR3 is CASSPGRDQPQHF. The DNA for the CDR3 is TGTGCCAGCAGCCCGGGAAGGGATCAGCCCCAGCATTTT.

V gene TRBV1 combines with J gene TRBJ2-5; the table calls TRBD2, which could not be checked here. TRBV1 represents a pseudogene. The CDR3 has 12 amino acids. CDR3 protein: CTSSQPKETQYF. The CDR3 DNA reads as TGCACCAGCAGCCAACCTAAAGAGACCCAGTACTTC.

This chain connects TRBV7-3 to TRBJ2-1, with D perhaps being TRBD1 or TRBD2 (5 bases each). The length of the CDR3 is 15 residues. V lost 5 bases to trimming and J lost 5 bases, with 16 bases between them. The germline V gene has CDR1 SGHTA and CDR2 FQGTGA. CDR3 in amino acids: CASSLSGQVHNEQFF. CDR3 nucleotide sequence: TGTGCCAGCAGCCTCAGCGGACAAGTCCACAATGAGCAGTTCTTC.

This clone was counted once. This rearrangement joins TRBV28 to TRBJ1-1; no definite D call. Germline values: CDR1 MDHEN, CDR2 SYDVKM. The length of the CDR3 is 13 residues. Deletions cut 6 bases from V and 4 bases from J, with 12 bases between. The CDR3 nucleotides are TGTGCCAGCAGGAGAGATTCCGCCACTGAAGCTTTCTTT. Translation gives CASRRDSATEAFF.

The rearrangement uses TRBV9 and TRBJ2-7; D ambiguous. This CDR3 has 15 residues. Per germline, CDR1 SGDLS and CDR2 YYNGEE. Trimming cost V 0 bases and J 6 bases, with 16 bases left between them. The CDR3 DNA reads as TGTGCCAGCAGCGTAGTCCCCAGTCCAGCCGGCGAGCAGTACTTC. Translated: CASSVVPSPAGEQYF. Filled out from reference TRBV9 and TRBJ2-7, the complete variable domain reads DSGVTQTPKHLITATGQRVTLRCSPRSGDLSVYWYQQSLDQGLQFLIQYYNGEERAKGNILERFSAQQFPDLHSELNLSSLELGDSALYFCASSVVPSPAGEQYFGPGTRLTVT.

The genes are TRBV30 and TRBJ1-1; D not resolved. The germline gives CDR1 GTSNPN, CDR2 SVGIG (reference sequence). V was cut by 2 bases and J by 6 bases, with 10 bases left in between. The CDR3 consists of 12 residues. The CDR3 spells CAWSPRPAEAFF. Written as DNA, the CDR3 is TGTGCCTGGAGTCCTCGGCCCGCTGAAGCTTTCTTT.

The CDR3 reads CASSPGGGKHDTEAFF. The CDR3 DNA reads TGTGCCAGCAGTCCCGGGGGAGGGAAGCATGACACTGAAGCTTTCTTT. The rearrangement uses TRBV28 and TRBJ1-1, with D possibly matching TRBD1 (5 bases). The germline gives CDR1 MDHEN, CDR2 SYDVKM. The V and J ends lost 5 bases and 3 bases respectively, with 19 bases between them. CDR3 length equals 16 residues.

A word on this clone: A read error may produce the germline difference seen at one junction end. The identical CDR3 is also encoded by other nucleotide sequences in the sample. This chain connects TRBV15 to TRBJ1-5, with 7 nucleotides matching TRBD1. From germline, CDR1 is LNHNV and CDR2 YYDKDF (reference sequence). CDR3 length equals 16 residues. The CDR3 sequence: CATSRGGGGGRQPQHF. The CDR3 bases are TGCGCCACCAGCAGGGGGGGAGGGGGCGGACGGCAGCCCCAGCATTTT.

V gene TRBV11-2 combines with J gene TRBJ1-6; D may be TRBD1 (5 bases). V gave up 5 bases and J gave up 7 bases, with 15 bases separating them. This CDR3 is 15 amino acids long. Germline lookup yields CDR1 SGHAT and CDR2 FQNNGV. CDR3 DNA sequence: TGTGCCAGCAGCGAGACGGGGACCACCAATTCACCCCTCCACTTT. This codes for CASSETGTTNSPLHF. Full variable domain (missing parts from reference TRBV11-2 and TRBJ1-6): EAGVAQSPRYKIIEKRQSVAFWCNPISGHATLYWYQQILGQGPKLLIQFQNNGVVDDSQLPKDRFSAERLKGVDSTLKIQPAKLEDSAVYLCASSETGTTNSPLHFGNGTRLTVT.

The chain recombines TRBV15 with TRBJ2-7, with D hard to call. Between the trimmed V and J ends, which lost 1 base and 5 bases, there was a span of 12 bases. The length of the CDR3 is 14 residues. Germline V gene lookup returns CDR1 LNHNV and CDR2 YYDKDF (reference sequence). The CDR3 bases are TGTGCCACCAGCAGAGCCACCTCCGGTCACGAGCAGTACTTC. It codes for CATSRATSGHEQYF.

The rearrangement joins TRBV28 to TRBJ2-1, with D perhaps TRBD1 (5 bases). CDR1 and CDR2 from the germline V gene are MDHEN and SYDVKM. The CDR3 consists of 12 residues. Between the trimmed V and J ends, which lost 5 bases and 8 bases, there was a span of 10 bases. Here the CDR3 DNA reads TGTGCCAGCAGTCCCCAAGGGGATGAGCAGTTCTTC. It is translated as CASSPQGDEQFF.

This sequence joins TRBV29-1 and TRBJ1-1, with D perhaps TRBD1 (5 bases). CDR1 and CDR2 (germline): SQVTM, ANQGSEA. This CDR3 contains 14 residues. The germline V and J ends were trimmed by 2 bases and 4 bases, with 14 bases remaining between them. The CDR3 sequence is CSVERAGRVTEAFF. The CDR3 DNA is TGCAGCGTTGAACGAGCAGGGCGGGTCACTGAAGCTTTCTTT.

As DNA, the CDR3 is TGTGCCAGCAGCCACAGGATCCCTCGACTAGCGGGAGACACCGGGGAGCTGTTTTTT. Translated, it gives CASSHRIPRLAGDTGELFF. The chain recombines TRBV9 with TRBJ2-2, with 12 bases aligning to TRBD2. The germline V gene encodes CDR1 SGDLS and CDR2 YYNGEE. With V trimmed by 4 bases and J by 3 bases, 13 bases remained unmatched. This CDR3 is 19 amino acids long.

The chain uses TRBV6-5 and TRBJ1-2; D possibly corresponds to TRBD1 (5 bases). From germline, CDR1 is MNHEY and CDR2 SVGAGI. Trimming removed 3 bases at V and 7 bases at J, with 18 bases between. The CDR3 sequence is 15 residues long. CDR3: CASSYGGRAEFGYTF. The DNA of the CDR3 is TGTGCCAGCAGTTATGGAGGCAGGGCAGAGTTTGGCTACACCTTC.

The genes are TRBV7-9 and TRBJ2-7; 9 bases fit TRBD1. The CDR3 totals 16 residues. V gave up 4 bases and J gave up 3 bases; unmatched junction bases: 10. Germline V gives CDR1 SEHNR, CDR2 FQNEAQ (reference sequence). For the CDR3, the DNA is TGTGCCAGCAGCTCCCCTACCGGACAGGGGAGCTACGAGCAGTACTTC. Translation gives CASSSPTGQGSYEQYF.

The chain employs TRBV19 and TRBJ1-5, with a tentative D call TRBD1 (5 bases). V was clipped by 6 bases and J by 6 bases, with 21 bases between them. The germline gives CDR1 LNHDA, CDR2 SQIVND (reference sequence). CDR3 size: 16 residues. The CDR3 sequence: CASRHRDPVLGQPQHF. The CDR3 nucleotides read TGTGCCAGTAGGCACCGGGACCCGGTGTTGGGTCAGCCCCAGCATTTT.

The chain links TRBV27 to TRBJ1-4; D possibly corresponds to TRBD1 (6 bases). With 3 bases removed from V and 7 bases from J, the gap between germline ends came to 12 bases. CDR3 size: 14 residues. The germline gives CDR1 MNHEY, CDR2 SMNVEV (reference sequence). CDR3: CASSFGGRGEKLFF. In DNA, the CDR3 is TGTGCCAGCAGTTTCGGGGGCAGGGGTGAAAAACTGTTTTTT.

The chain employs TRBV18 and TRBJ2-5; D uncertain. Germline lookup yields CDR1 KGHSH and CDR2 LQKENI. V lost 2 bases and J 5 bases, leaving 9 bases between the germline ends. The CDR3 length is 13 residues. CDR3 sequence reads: CASSPNSLETQYF. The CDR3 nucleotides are TGTGCCAGCTCACCAAACAGTCTGGAGACCCAGTACTTC.